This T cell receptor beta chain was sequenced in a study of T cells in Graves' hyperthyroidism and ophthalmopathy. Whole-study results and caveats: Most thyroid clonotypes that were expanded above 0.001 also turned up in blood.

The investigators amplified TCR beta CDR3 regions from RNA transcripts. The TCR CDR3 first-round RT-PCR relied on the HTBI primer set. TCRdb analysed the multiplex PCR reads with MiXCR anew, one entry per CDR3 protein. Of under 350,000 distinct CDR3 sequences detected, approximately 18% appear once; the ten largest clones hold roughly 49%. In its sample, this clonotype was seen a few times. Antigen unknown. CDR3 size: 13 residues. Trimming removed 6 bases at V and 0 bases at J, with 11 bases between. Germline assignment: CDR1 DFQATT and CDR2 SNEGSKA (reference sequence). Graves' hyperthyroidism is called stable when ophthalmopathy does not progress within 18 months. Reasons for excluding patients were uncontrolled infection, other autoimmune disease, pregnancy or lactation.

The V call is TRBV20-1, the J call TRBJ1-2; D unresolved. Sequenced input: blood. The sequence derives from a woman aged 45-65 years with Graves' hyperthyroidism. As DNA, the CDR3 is TGCAGTGCCAAGGATCTTTCTAACTATGGCTACACCTTC. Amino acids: CSAKDLSNYGYTF.